The source of this TCR beta chain is a study of T-cell memory formation after mild COVID-19 (dated by TCRdb to the early 2020s). Concerning the study at large: TCR sequence clusters from the two donors were found to be largely donor specific. T-cell clones expanding and contracting after mild COVID-19 in a couple of donors were tracked by longitudinal TCRalpha and TCRbeta repertoire sequencing. Two young, previously healthy adult volunteers made up the cohort, one male and one female.

PBMCs were isolated by Ficoll-Paque density gradient centrifugation. Sequenced using an Illumina NovaSeq 6000. TCRalpha and TCRbeta cDNA libraries were built by 5'RACE with constant-segment primers, adding sample barcodes and unique molecular identifiers. RNA was extracted from every sample with Trizol reagent. Libraries were amplified in two PCR steps, with a second sample barcode and Illumina TruSeq adapters added in the second step. Sequencing of libraries was performed on an Illumina NovaSeq with 2 x 150 bp paired-end reads. The paper's data handling went like this. With migec v1.2.7, reads were demultiplexed and then collapsed into UMI-guided consensus sequences. Using mixcr v2.1.11, the UMI consensuses were aligned to TRA and TRB V and J templates and assembled into clonotypes. A clonotype was counted as expanded or contracted only when both edgeR and NoisET called the clonotype significant, with the noise models trained on biological replicates. For edgeR calls, the cutoffs were a false discovery rate-adjusted p below 0.01 and a log2 fold-change threshold of 1. PCA with hierarchical clustering of max-normalized trajectories of the 1000 most abundant clonotypes was used as exploratory dynamics analysis. Separately sequenced CD4+ and CD8+ repertoires were used to assign a CD4 or CD8 phenotype to each responding clone. Clones were called with MiXCR by TCRdb after fastp trimmed the public reads at Q25, and only in-frame beta chains were retained. Under each unique CDR3 protein, matching rows form one entry showing the most common genes and DNA. These V and J calls rely on TCRdb rather than the paper's analysis. This sample is represented by 150,000 or so distinct CDR3 sequences; approximately 25% of them were singletons. The ten largest clonotypes hold roughly a quarter of the sample.

What the study reported, not specific to this receptor: Some responding clones were found in pre-infection memory, which suggests that pre-existing cross-reactive memory T cells took part in the SARS-CoV-2 response. Whether the second-wave clones peaking on day 37 were SARS-CoV-2 specific was not confirmed. Contracting CD4+ clones turned up mainly in the CM and EM memory subsets, whereas EMRA was where CD8+ clones were enriched. The study covered only a couple of mild cases, and larger cohorts including severe cases with pre-infection samples were considered necessary. Clones that contracted from day 15 to 85 showed balanced CD4/CD8 phenotypes, whereas a second wave of clones that expanded from day 15 to 37 leaned towards CD4+.

The trim is 0 bases for V and 11 bases for J, with a gap of 11 bases between the germline ends. Taken from the germline V gene, the CDR1 and CDR2 loops are SGDLS and YYNGEE. The cysteine opens and the phenylalanine closes a CDR3 of 13 amino acids. Left in the record is the CDR3 DNA by itself, 39 bases read in frame from the first base. Turning to this clonotype: Its antigen is still unknown. The input lacks base qualities; no much larger clone sits a single base away.

The sequence links TRBV9 to TRBJ2-2; there is no confident call for the D gene. This clonotype was obtained from an adult woman who had mild COVID-19 (a few samples of this study predate the infection). The sample titles of this study are shuffled in the database, so cell type and time point are left out; the donor was told from shared clones. Sequencing was carried out using PBMCs or a T cell subset sorted from them (not recorded which). The DNA is as follows: TGTGCCAGCAGCGTAGGGACGGCGAGAGAGCTGTTTTTT. This encodes CASSVGTARELFF.